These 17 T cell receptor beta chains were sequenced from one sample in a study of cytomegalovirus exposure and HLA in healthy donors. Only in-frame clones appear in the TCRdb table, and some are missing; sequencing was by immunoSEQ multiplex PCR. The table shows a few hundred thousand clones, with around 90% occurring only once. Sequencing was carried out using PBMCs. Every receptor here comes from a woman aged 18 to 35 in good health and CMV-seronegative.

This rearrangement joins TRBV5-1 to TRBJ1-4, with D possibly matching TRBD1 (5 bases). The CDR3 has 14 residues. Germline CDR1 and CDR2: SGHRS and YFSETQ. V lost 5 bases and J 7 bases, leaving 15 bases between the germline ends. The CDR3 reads CASRERGGPEKLFF. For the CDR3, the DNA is TGCGCCAGCAGGGAAAGGGGAGGTCCTGAAAAACTGTTTTTT.

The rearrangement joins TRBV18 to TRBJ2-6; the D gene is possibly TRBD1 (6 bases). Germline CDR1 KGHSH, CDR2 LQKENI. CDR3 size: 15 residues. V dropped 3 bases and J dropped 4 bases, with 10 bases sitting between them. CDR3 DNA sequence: TGTGCCAGCTCACCGCAGGGGTCCGGGGCCAACGTCCTGACTTTC. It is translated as CASSPQGSGANVLTF.

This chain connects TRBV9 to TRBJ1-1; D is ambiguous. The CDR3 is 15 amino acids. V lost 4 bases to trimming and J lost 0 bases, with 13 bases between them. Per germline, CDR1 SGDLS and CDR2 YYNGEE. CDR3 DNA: TGTGCCAGCAGCTCCCGGTCCGACATGAACACTGAAGCTTTCTTT. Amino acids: CASSSRSDMNTEAFF.

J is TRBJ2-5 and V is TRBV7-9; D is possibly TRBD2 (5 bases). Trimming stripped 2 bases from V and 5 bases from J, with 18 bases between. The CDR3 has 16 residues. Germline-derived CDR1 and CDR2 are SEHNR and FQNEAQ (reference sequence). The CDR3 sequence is CASSLRRNGVGETQYF. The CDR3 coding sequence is TGTGCCAGCAGCTTAAGGCGTAACGGGGTTGGGGAGACCCAGTACTTC.

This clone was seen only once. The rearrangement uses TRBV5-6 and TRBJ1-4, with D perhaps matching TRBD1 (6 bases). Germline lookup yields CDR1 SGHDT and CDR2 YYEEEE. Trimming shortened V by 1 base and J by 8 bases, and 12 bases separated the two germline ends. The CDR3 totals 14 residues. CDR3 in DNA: TGTGCCAGCAGCTTGAGGCAGGGACACGAAAAACTGTTTTTT. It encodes CASSLRQGHEKLFF.

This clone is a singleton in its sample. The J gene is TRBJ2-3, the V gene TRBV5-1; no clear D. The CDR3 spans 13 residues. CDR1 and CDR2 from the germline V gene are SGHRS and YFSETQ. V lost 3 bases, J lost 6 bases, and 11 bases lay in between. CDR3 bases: TGCGCCAGCAGCTCCCAGCTCGGGGATACGCAGTATTTT. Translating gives CASSSQLGDTQYF.

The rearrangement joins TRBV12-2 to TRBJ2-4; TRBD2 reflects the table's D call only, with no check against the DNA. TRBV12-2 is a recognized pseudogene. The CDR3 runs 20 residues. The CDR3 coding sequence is TGTGCAAGTCGCTTAGAAGGGGTCGGCGTGGCGGGGGGCCCCAGAGACATTCAGTACTTC. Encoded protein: CASRLEGVGVAGGPRDIQYF.

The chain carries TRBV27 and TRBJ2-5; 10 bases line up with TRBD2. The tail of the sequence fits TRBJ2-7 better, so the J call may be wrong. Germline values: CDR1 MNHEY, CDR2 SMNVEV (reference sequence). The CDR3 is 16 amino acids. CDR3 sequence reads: CASSPIAGGATYEQYF. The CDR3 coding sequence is TGTGCCAGCAGTCCGATAGCGGGGGGCGCTACCTACGAGCAGTACTTC.

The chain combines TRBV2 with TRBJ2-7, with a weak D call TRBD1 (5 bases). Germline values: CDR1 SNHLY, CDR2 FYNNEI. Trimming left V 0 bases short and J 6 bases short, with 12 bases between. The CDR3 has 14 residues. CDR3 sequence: CASSEALLRGEQYV. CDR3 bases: TGTGCCAGCAGTGAAGCGCTTCTAAGGGGCGAGCAGTACGTC.

CDR3 residues: CASSLRQIRVTGELFF. CDR3 coding DNA: TGTGCCAGCAGCCTCAGACAGATTAGAGTCACCGGGGAGCTGTTTTTT. This chain links TRBV13 with TRBJ2-2, with a tentative D call TRBD1 (5 bases). Germline-derived CDR1 and CDR2 are PRHDT and FYEKMQ (reference sequence). The CDR3 contains 16 residues. V dropped 5 bases and J dropped 4 bases, with 17 bases sitting between them.

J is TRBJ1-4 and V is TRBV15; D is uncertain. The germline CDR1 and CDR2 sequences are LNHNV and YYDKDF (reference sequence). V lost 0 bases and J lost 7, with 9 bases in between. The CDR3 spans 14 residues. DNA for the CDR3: TGTGCCACCAGCAGAGATAAGCGTGGTGAAAAACTGTTTTTT. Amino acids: CATSRDKRGEKLFF. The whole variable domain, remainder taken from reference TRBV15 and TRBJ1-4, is DAMVIQNPRYQVTQFGKPVTLSCSQTLNHNVMYWYQQKSSQAPKLLFHYYDKDFNNEADTPDNFQSRRPNTSFCFLDIRSPGLGDTAMYLCATSRDKRGEKLFFGSGTQLSVL.

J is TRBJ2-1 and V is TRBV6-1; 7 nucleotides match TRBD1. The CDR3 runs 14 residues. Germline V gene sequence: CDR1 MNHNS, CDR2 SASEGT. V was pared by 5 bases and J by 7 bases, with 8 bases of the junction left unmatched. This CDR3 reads CASSKYSQGNEQFF. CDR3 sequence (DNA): TGTGCCAGCAGTAAATACTCACAGGGGAATGAGCAGTTCTTC.

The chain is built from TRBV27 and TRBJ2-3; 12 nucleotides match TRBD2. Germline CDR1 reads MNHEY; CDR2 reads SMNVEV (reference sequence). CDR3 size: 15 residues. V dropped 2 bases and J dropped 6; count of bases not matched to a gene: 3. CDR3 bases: TGTGCCAGCAGTTTACTAGCGGGGGGGTTCGATACGCAGTATTTT. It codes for CASSLLAGGFDTQYF.

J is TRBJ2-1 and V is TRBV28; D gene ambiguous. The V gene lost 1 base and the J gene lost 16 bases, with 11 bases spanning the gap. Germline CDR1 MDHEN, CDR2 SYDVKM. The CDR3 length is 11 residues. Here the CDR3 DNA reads TGTGCCAGCAGTTTATCCCGGGTTCGATTCTTC. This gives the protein CASSLSRVRFF.

CDR3 sequence reads: CASSVVPSNTEAFF. The CDR3, as DNA: TGTGCCAGCAGCGTAGTTCCGTCGAACACTGAAGCTTTCTTT. The chain employs TRBV9 and TRBJ1-1; D is unresolved. Germline values: CDR1 SGDLS, CDR2 YYNGEE. V was trimmed by 0 bases and J by 1 base, leaving 7 bases between them. CDR3 length: 14 residues.

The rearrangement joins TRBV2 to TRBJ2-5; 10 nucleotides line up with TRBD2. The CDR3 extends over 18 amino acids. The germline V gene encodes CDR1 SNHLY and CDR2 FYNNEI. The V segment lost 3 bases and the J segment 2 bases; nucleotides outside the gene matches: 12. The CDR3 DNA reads TGTGCCAGCAGTGAGGGTCGAGCTAGCGGGGGACCACAAGAGACCCAGTACTTC. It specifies CASSEGRASGGPQETQYF.

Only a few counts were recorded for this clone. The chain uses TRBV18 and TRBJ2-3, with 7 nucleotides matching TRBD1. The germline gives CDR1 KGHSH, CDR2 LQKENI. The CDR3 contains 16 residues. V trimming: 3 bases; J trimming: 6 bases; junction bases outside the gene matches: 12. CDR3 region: CASSPPGQDGWDTQYF. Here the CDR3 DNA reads TGTGCCAGCTCACCTCCAGGACAGGACGGGTGGGATACGCAGTATTTT.